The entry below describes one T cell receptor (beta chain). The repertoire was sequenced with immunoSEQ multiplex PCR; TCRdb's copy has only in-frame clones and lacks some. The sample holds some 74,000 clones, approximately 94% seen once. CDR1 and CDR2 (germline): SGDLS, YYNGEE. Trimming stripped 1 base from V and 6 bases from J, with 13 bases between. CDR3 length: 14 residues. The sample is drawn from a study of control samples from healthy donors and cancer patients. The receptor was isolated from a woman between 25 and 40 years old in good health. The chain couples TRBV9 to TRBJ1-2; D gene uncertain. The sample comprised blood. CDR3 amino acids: CASSVHGIGDGYTF. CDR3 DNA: TGTGCCAGCAGCGTACACGGAATCGGGGATGGCTACACCTTC.